The rows below give T cell receptor beta chains drawn from one sample of a study of CD8 T cells in ankylosing spondylitis. TCRdb fed the 5' RACE reads into MiXCR, producing one record per CDR3 protein. The sample contains about 140,000 distinct CDR3 sequences, 30% to 40% of which appear only once. Sequenced sample: synovial fluid, either unsorted or a sorted T cell fraction (not recorded which). These receptors were collected from a male donor with ankylosing spondylitis. Each CDR3 is given with its conserved first and last residue. The D gene is left open where the match is weak. Rows give clone size only sometimes, using once, few, many, or a class for an expanded clone.

clone size: few; V gene: TRBV10-3; J gene: TRBJ1-1; D gene: .; CDR3 length: 14; CDR3 protein: CAISVGGPNTEAFF; CDR3 DNA: TGTGCCATCAGTGTTGGGGGCCCGAACACTGAAGCTTTCTTT
clone size: few; V gene: TRBV20-1; J gene: TRBJ2-6; D gene: .; CDR3 length: 16; CDR3 protein: CSARAPWRSGANVLTF; CDR3 DNA: TGCAGTGCTAGAGCTCCTTGGCGGTCTGGGGCCAACGTCCTGACTTTC
clone size: .; V gene: TRBV6-2/TRBV6-3; J gene: TRBJ2-1; D gene: .; CDR3 length: 14; CDR3 protein: CATLRRGEDNEQFF; CDR3 DNA: TGTGCCACCTTACGGAGAGGGGAGGACAATGAGCAGTTCTTC
clone size: .; V gene: TRBV28; J gene: TRBJ2-1; D gene: TRBD1; CDR3 length: 14; CDR3 protein: CASSPRTGVNEQFF; CDR3 DNA: TGTGCCAGCAGTCCTCGGACAGGGGTTAATGAGCAGTTCTTC
clone size: .; V gene: TRBV7-2; J gene: TRBJ1-5; D gene: .; CDR3 length: 13; CDR3 protein: CASSVESGQPQHF; CDR3 DNA: TGTGCCAGCAGCGTTGAATCCGGTCAGCCCCAGCATTTT
clone size: .; V gene: TRBV5-1; J gene: TRBJ1-1; D gene: TRBD1; CDR3 length: 15; CDR3 protein: CASSSSGQLNTEAFF; CDR3 DNA: TGCGCCAGCAGCTCCTCGGGACAGCTGAACACTGAAGCTTTCTTT
clone size: .; V gene: TRBV2; J gene: TRBJ2-6; D gene: .; CDR3 length: 19; CDR3 protein: CASRARVVRASSGANVLTF; CDR3 DNA: TGTGCCAGCAGGGCAAGAGTCGTAAGGGCAAGCTCTGGGGCCAACGTCCTGACTTTC
clone size: few; V gene: TRBV25-1; J gene: TRBJ1-1; D gene: .; CDR3 length: 17; CDR3 protein: CASSPGWRGDMNTEAFF; CDR3 DNA: TGTGCCAGCAGTCCCGGCTGGCGGGGCGACATGAACACTGAAGCTTTCTTT
clone size: many; V gene: TRBV6-5; J gene: TRBJ2-1; D gene: .; CDR3 length: 13; CDR3 protein: CASSYDRGNEQFF; CDR3 DNA: TGTGCCAGCAGTTATGATCGCGGCAATGAGCAGTTCTTC
clone size: .; V gene: TRBV6-1; J gene: TRBJ1-1; D gene: .; CDR3 length: 14; CDR3 protein: CASSESYIDLQAFF; CDR3 DNA: TGTGCCAGCAGTGAATCGTATATTGATCTCCAAGCTTTCTTT
clone size: few; V gene: TRBV24-1; J gene: TRBJ2-7; D gene: TRBD2; CDR3 length: 13; CDR3 protein: CATGGLAGYEQYF; CDR3 DNA: TGTGCCACCGGCGGACTAGCGGGCTACGAGCAGTACTTC
clone size: .; V gene: TRBV28; J gene: TRBJ1-4; D gene: TRBD1; CDR3 length: 16; CDR3 protein: CASSSPGQGTNEKLFF; CDR3 DNA: TGTGCCAGCAGTTCCCCCGGACAGGGGACTAATGAAAAACTGTTTTTT
clone size: few; V gene: TRBV6-5; J gene: TRBJ1-1; D gene: .; CDR3 length: 18; CDR3 protein: CASSYSIRIGDMNTEAFF; CDR3 DNA: TGTGCCAGCAGTTACTCGATAAGGATTGGGGATATGAACACTGAAGCTTTCTTT
clone size: few; V gene: TRBV30; J gene: TRBJ1-6; D gene: .; CDR3 length: 13; CDR3 protein: CAWNMGIDSPLHF; CDR3 DNA: TGTGCCTGGAATATGGGGATTGATTCACCCCTCCACTTT
clone size: .; V gene: TRBV20-1; J gene: TRBJ1-1; D gene: .; CDR3 length: 14; CDR3 protein: CSANGGEKHTEAFF; CDR3 DNA: TGCAGTGCTAACGGAGGGGAAAAACACACTGAAGCTTTCTTT
clone size: .; V gene: TRBV7-2; J gene: TRBJ1-2; D gene: TRBD1; CDR3 length: 13; CDR3 protein: CASSGTGGYGYTF; CDR3 DNA: TGTGCCAGCAGCGGGACAGGGGGGTATGGCTACACCTTC
clone size: few; V gene: TRBV7-2; J gene: TRBJ1-2; D gene: .; CDR3 length: 14; CDR3 protein: CASSPYSGNYGYTF; CDR3 DNA: TGTGCCAGCAGCCCCTACTCGGGTAACTATGGCTACACCTTC
clone size: many; V gene: TRBV30; J gene: TRBJ2-1; D gene: TRBD2; CDR3 length: 14; CDR3 protein: CACVTAGGPNEQFF; CDR3 DNA: TGTGCCTGCGTAACAGCGGGGGGGCCGAATGAGCAGTTCTTC
clone size: .; V gene: TRBV7-2; J gene: TRBJ2-7; D gene: TRBD2; CDR3 length: 17; CDR3 protein: CASSTVPAGVFGYEQYF; CDR3 DNA: TGTGCCAGCAGCACAGTCCCAGCGGGAGTTTTCGGCTACGAGCAGTACTTC
clone size: .; V gene: TRBV29-1; J gene: TRBJ1-1; D gene: .; CDR3 length: 12; CDR3 protein: CSGGRGNTEAFF; CDR3 DNA: TGCAGCGGGGGGAGGGGGAACACTGAAGCTTTCTTT
clone size: .; V gene: TRBV12-3/TRBV12-4; J gene: TRBJ1-2; D gene: .; CDR3 length: 15; CDR3 protein: CASSLLPGGPSGYTF; CDR3 DNA: TGTGCCAGCAGTTTGCTACCGGGGGGACCCTCTGGCTACACCTTC
clone size: .; V gene: TRBV20-1; J gene: TRBJ1-2; D gene: TRBD1; CDR3 length: 13; CDR3 protein: CSAVRQGKGGYTF; CDR3 DNA: TGCAGTGCTGTAAGACAGGGGAAAGGTGGCTACACCTTC
clone size: few; V gene: TRBV5-1; J gene: TRBJ1-6; D gene: .; CDR3 length: 15; CDR3 protein: CASSIGAGRDSPLHF; CDR3 DNA: TGCGCCAGCAGTATAGGCGCAGGCAGGGATTCACCCCTCCACTTT
clone size: few; V gene: TRBV25-1; J gene: TRBJ1-1; D gene: .; CDR3 length: 15; CDR3 protein: CASSEVSTGNTEAFF; CDR3 DNA: TGTGCCAGCAGTGAAGTAAGTACAGGGAACACTGAAGCTTTCTTT
clone size: .; V gene: TRBV27; J gene: TRBJ2-4; D gene: .; CDR3 length: 12; CDR3 protein: CASIGRENIQYF; CDR3 DNA: TGTGCCAGCATTGGCAGGGAAAACATTCAGTACTTC
clone size: few; V gene: TRBV27; J gene: TRBJ2-7; D gene: TRBD1; CDR3 length: 15; CDR3 protein: CASTPDRKNSYEQYF; CDR3 DNA: TGTGCCAGCACCCCGGACAGGAAAAATTCCTACGAGCAGTACTTC
clone size: .; V gene: TRBV20-1; J gene: TRBJ2-3; D gene: .; CDR3 length: 15; CDR3 protein: CSARGGSGATDTQYF; CDR3 DNA: TGCAGTGCTAGAGGCGGGTCAGGGGCGACAGATACGCAGTATTTT
clone size: .; V gene: TRBV3-1; J gene: TRBJ1-2; D gene: TRBD1; CDR3 length: 15; CDR3 protein: CASSNRQGAGYGYTF; CDR3 DNA: TGTGCCAGCAGCAACCGACAGGGGGCTGGCTATGGCTACACCTTC
clone size: few; V gene: TRBV13; J gene: TRBJ1-1; D gene: .; CDR3 length: 18; CDR3 protein: CASSLAVMVGSSNTEAFF; CDR3 DNA: TGTGCCAGCAGCTTAGCGGTTATGGTGGGGTCCTCGAACACTGAAGCTTTCTTT
clone size: few; V gene: TRBV4-3; J gene: TRBJ2-2; D gene: .; CDR3 length: 14; CDR3 protein: CASSQERNTGELFF; CDR3 DNA: TGCGCCAGCAGCCAAGAGCGTAACACCGGGGAGCTGTTTTTT
clone size: .; V gene: TRBV20-1; J gene: TRBJ1-1; D gene: .; CDR3 length: 14; CDR3 protein: CSARPTGASTEAFF; CDR3 DNA: TGCAGTGCTAGACCGACTGGGGCGAGCACTGAAGCTTTCTTT
clone size: .; V gene: TRBV11-2; J gene: TRBJ2-3; D gene: .; CDR3 length: 15; CDR3 protein: CASSSLFRRTDTQYF; CDR3 DNA: TGTGCCAGCAGCTCCTTATTTCGGCGCACAGATACGCAGTATTTT
clone size: few; V gene: TRBV3-1; J gene: TRBJ2-3; D gene: .; CDR3 length: 14; CDR3 protein: CASSLGRDTDTQYF; CDR3 DNA: TGTGCCAGCAGCCTCGGACGGGACACAGATACGCAGTATTTT
clone size: .; V gene: TRBV27; J gene: TRBJ1-1; D gene: .; CDR3 length: 13; CDR3 protein: CASRRRREAEAFF; CDR3 DNA: TGTGCCAGCAGGAGGAGGAGGGAAGCTGAAGCTTTCTTT
clone size: once; V gene: TRBV20-1; J gene: TRBJ2-7; D gene: .; CDR3 length: 12; CDR3 protein: CSARGRAAEQYF; CDR3 DNA: TGCAGTGCTAGAGGAAGGGCAGCCGAGCAGTACTTC
clone size: many; V gene: TRBV24-1; J gene: TRBJ2-3; D gene: .; CDR3 length: 20; CDR3 protein: CATSDPQRGGSHRATDTQYF; CDR3 DNA: TGTGCCACCAGTGATCCTCAAAGGGGGGGTTCCCATAGGGCCACAGATACGCAGTATTTT
clone size: many; V gene: TRBV7-9; J gene: TRBJ1-6; D gene: .; CDR3 length: 16; CDR3 protein: CASSTTGTINNSPLHF; CDR3 DNA: TGTGCCAGCAGCACTACTGGGACGATAAATAATTCACCCCTCCACTTT
clone size: few; V gene: TRBV7-3; J gene: TRBJ2-2; D gene: .; CDR3 length: 14; CDR3 protein: CASSLSSYTGELFF; CDR3 DNA: TGTGCCAGCAGCTTAAGTTCTTACACCGGGGAGCTGTTTTTT
clone size: .; V gene: TRBV27; J gene: TRBJ2-1; D gene: .; CDR3 length: 13; CDR3 protein: CAMTTGSYNEQFF; CDR3 DNA: TGTGCCATGACGACAGGAAGTTACAATGAGCAGTTCTTC
clone size: .; V gene: TRBV28; J gene: TRBJ2-5; D gene: TRBD1; CDR3 length: 16; CDR3 protein: CASSPRGTGGWETQYF; CDR3 DNA: TGTGCCAGCAGTCCCCGGGGGACAGGGGGCTGGGAGACCCAGTACTTC
clone size: once; V gene: TRBV5-1; J gene: TRBJ2-1; D gene: .; CDR3 length: 12; CDR3 protein: CASSFNNNEQFF; CDR3 DNA: TGCGCCAGCAGCTTTAACAACAATGAGCAGTTCTTC